The text below deals with one T cell receptor beta chain. The data were obtained in a study of cytomegalovirus exposure and HLA in healthy donors. The germline V and J ends were trimmed by 5 bases and 2 bases, with 9 bases remaining between them. This CDR3 is built from 13 residues. Germline V lookup: CDR1 MNHEY, CDR2 SMNVEV (reference sequence). The study ran its PCR with 60 Vbeta and 13 Jbeta primers. Generated by immunoSEQ multiplex PCR, the TCRdb table keeps only in-frame clones and is missing some. This repertoire shows approximately 140,000 clones, about 78% found once; its top ten account for about 3%.

The receptor was derived from a human donor in good health. The J gene is TRBJ1-1, the V gene TRBV27; maybe TRBD1 (5 bases). The sample comprised PBMCs. CDR3 loop: CASSPRVNTEAFF. As DNA, the CDR3 is TGTGCCAGCAGTCCCAGGGTAAACACTGAAGCTTTCTTT.